These 2 T cell receptor beta chains came from one sample sequenced in a study of human T cells and chemical hapten exposure. TCRdb re-derived calls from the RACE reads in MiXCR, one entry per CDR3 protein. The top ten hold about 1.5% of the sample, which has tens of thousands of distinct CDR3 sequences, roughly 10% seen once. Described time point: patch test 3, about 24 weeks after DPC sensitization. Treatment denoted: therapeutic diphenylcyclopropenone sensitization with weekly scalp DPC. The sequencing used whole blood, collected in connection with sensitization to the hapten diphenylcyclopropenone (DPC). These receptors were taken from a woman aged 45-60 years with alopecia areata. Some clones in this sample may be carry-over from other donors' samples.

This clonotype came up a few times. V is TRBV20-1 and J is TRBJ2-1; possible D gene TRBD1, 5 bases. The CDR3 is 14 residues long. The V gene's germline CDR1 is DFQATT and CDR2 SNEGSKA (reference sequence). The germline V and J ends were trimmed by 2 bases and 0 bases, with 8 bases remaining between them. This CDR3 reads CSARRGSSYNEQFF. The CDR3 DNA reads as TGCAGTGCTAGAAGGGGAAGCTCCTACAATGAGCAGTTCTTC.

Many counts were recorded for this clonotype. This chain uses TRBV12-3 or TRBV12-4 with TRBJ1-2; D uncertain. CDR3 length: 12 residues. Trimming pared 7 bases from V and 6 bases from J, leaving 12 bases between. The CDR3 nucleotides are TGTGCCAGCACCGATCGGTTCGATGGCTACACCTTC. This translates into CASTDRFDGYTF.